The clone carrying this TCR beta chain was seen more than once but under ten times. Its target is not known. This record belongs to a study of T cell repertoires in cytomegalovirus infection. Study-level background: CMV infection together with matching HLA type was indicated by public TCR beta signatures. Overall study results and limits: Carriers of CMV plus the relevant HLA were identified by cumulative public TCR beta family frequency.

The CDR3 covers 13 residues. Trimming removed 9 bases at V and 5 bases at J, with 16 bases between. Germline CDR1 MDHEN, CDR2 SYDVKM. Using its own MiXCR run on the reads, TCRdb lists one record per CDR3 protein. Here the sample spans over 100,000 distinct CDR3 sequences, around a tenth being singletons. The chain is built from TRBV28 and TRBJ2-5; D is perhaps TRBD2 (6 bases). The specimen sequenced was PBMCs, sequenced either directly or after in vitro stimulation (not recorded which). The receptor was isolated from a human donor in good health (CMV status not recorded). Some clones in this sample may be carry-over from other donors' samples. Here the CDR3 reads CASRDAAGETQYF. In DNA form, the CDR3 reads TGTGCCAGTCGGGACGCCGCGGGGGAGACCCAGTACTTC.